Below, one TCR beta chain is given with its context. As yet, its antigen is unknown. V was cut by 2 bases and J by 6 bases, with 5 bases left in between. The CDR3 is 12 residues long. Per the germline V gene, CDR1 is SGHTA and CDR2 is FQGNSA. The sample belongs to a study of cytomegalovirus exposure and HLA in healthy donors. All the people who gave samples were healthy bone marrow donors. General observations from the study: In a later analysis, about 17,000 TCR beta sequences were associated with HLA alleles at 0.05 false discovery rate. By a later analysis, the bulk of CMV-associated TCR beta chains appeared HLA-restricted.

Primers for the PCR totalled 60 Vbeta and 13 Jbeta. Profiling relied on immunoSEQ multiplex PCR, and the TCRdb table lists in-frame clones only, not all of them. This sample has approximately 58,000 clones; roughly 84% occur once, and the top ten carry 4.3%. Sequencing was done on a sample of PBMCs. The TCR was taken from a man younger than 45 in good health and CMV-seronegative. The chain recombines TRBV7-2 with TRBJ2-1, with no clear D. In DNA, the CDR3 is TGTGCCAGCAGCTTATTCCGCAATGAGCAGTTCTTC. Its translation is CASSLFRNEQFF.